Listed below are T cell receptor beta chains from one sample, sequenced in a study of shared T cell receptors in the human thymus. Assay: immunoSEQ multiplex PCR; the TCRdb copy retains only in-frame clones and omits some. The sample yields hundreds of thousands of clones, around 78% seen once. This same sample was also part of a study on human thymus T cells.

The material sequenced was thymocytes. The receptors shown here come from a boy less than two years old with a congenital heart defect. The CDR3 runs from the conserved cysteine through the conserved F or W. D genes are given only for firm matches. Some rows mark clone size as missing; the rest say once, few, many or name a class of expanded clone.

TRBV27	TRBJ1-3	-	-	CASSSSGLISGNTIYF	TGTGCCAGCAGTTCCTCTGGACTCATCTCTGGAAACACCATATATTTT
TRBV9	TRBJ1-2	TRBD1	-	CASSGGQVGGYTF	TGTGCCAGCAGCGGAGGACAGGTTGGCGGCTACACCTTC
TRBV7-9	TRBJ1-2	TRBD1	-	CASSLLRGQRGDGYTF	TGTGCCAGCAGCTTGCTCCGGGGACAGAGGGGCGATGGCTACACCTTC
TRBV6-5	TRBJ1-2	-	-	CASRRSTGYTF	TGTGCCAGCCGACGGAGTACTGGCTACACCTTC
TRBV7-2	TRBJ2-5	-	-	CASSLTVETQYF	TGTGCCAGCAGCTTAACGGTAGAGACCCAGTACTTC
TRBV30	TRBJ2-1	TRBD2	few	CAWSFSGRRSYNEQFF	TGTGCCTGGAGTTTTAGCGGGAGGCGCTCCTACAATGAGCAGTTCTTC
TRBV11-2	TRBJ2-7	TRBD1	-	CASSTEGAPFYEQYF	TGTGCCAGCAGCACCGAGGGGGCTCCCTTCTACGAGCAGTACTTC
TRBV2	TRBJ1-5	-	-	CASSEARPSNQPQHF	TGTGCCAGCAGTGAAGCCAGGCCTAGCAATCAGCCCCAGCATTTT
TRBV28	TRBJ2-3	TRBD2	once	CASSSGLAGGVDTQYF	TGTGCCAGCAGTTCCGGACTAGCGGGAGGGGTAGATACGCAGTATTTT
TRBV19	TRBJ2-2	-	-	CAGEDGTGELFF	TGTGCCGGGGAGGATGGAACCGGGGAGCTGTTTTTT
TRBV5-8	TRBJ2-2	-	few	CASSLPADSTGELFF	TGTGCCAGCAGCTTGCCAGCGGACTCCACCGGGGAGCTGTTTTTT
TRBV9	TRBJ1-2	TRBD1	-	CASSVGRGQGQNYGYTF	TGTGCCAGCAGCGTAGGAAGGGGACAGGGGCAAAACTATGGCTACACCTTC
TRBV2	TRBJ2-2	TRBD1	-	CASSDLRTGGNTGELFF	TGTGCCAGCAGTGATTTGAGGACAGGGGGGAACACCGGGGAGCTGTTTTTT
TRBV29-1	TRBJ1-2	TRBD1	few	CSVGGTGGSGYTF	TGCAGCGTTGGTGGGACAGGGGGCAGCGGCTACACCTTC
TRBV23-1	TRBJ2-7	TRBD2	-	CASSQSGGKAYSYEQYF	TGCGCCAGCAGTCAATCGGGAGGGAAGGCCTACTCCTACGAGCAGTACTTC
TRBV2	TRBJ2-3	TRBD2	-	CASSEAPSGRAADTQYF	TGTGCCAGCAGTGAAGCGCCTAGCGGACGAGCTGCAGATACGCAGTATTTT
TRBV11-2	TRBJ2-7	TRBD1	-	CASSLAPGQGAEQYF	TGTGCCAGCAGCTTAGCCCCGGGACAGGGTGCCGAGCAGTACTTC
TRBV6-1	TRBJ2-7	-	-	CASSGTPRGPQYEQYF	TGTGCCAGCAGTGGAACCCCGAGAGGGCCACAGTACGAGCAGTACTTC
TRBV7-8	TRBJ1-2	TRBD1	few	CASSLGSDRVMNYGYTF	TGTGCCAGCAGCTTAGGATCAGACAGGGTGATGAACTATGGCTACACCTTC
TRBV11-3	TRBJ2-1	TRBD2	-	CASSLARLAFYNEQFF	TGTGCCAGCAGCTTAGCCCGACTAGCCTTCTACAATGAGCAGTTCTTC
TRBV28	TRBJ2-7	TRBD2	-	CASSPSGTSVSYEQYF	TGTGCCAGCAGTCCATCCGGGACTAGCGTATCCTACGAGCAGTACTTC
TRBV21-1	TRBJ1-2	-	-	CASSTLLGGYGYTF	TGTGCCAGCAGCACCCTCCTTGGCGGCTATGGCTACACCTTC
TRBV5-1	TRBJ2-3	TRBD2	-	CASSSQAGGTDTQYF	TGCGCCAGCAGCTCGCAAGCGGGAGGCACAGATACGCAGTATTTT
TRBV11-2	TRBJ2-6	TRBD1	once	CASSLGTGGNSGANVLTF	TGTGCCAGCAGCTTGGGGACAGGGGGAAACTCTGGGGCCAACGTCCTGACTTTC
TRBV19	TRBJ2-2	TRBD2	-	CASSTAGVQTGELFF	TGTGCCAGTAGTACAGCGGGAGTTCAAACCGGGGAGCTGTTTTTT
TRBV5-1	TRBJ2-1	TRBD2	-	CASSLEGGRALNEQFF	TGCGCCAGCAGCTTGGAGGGCGGGAGGGCCCTCAATGAGCAGTTCTTC
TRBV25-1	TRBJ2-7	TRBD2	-	CASSDGTSESYEQYF	TGTGCCAGCAGTGATGGGACTAGCGAATCCTACGAGCAGTACTTC
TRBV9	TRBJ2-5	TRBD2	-	CASSPQKTSGSRETQYF	TGTGCCAGCAGCCCCCAGAAGACTAGCGGGAGTCGAGAGACCCAGTACTTC
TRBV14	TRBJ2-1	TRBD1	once	CASSQDRRQGASEQFF	TGTGCCAGCAGCCAAGATAGGCGTCAGGGGGCAAGTGAGCAGTTCTTC
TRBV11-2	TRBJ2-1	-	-	CASSVLRNEQFF	TGTGCCAGCTCGGTGTTGCGGAATGAGCAGTTCTTC
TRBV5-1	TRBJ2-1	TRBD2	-	CASSPGTSGSVYEQFF	TGCGCCAGCAGCCCCGGGACTAGCGGGAGCGTATATGAGCAGTTCTTC
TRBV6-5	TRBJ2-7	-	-	CASLKLYGKLYEQYF	TGTGCCAGCTTGAAGTTGTACGGGAAGCTCTACGAGCAGTACTTC
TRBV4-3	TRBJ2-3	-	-	CASRQGVRSGCTDTQYF	TGCGCCAGCAGGCAAGGGGTAAGGAGCGGCTGCACAGATACGCAGTATTTT
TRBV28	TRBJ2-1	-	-	CASSPAAFYNEQFF	TGTGCCAGCAGCCCCGCGGCATTCTACAATGAGCAGTTCTTC
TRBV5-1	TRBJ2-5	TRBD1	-	CASSLRQGAGETQYF	TGCGCCAGCAGCTTACGACAGGGGGCGGGTGAGACCCAGTACTTC
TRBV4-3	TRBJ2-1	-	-	CASSQAGFRSYNEQFF	TGCGCCAGCAGCCAAGCAGGGTTTCGCTCCTACAATGAGCAGTTCTTC
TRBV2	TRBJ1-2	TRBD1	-	CASRPGQGPNYGYTF	TGTGCCAGCAGGCCCGGACAGGGCCCTAACTATGGCTACACCTTC
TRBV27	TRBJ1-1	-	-	CASSPHRVGHTEAFF	TGTGCCAGCAGTCCCCACAGGGTGGGCCACACTGAAGCTTTCTTT
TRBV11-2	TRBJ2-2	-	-	CASSPGHENTGELFF	TGTGCCAGCAGCCCGGGACACGAGAACACCGGGGAGCTGTTTTTT
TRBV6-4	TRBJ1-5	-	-	CASSAQGYSNQPQHF	TGTGCCAGCAGTGCCCAGGGTTACAGCAATCAGCCCCAGCATTTT
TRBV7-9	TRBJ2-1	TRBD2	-	CASSFRTSGNNEQFF	TGTGCCAGCAGCTTCCGGACTAGCGGGAATAATGAGCAGTTCTTC
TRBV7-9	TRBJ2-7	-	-	CASTYGEGYEQYF	TGTGCCAGCACCTACGGGGAAGGCTACGAGCAGTACTTC
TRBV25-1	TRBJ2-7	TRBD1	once	CASSEARDRAPYEQYF	TGTGCCAGCAGTGAGGCCCGGGACAGGGCCCCCTACGAGCAGTACTTC
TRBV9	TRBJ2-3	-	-	CASSVQILTDTQYF	TGTGCCAGCAGCGTGCAAATACTCACAGATACGCAGTATTTT
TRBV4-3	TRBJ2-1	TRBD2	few	CASSQAPGGEQFF	TGCGCCAGCAGCCAGGCCCCGGGGGGTGAGCAGTTCTTC
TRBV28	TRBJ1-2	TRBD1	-	CASSLRGRGGYTF	TGTGCCAGCAGTTTAAGGGGGCGTGGAGGCTACACCTTC
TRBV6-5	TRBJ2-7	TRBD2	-	CASSWTSGKDDEQYF	TGTGCCAGCAGCTGGACTAGCGGGAAAGATGACGAGCAGTACTTC
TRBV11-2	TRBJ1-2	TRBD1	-	CASSSTGAGYGYTF	TGTGCCAGCAGCTCTACAGGGGCGGGCTATGGCTACACCTTC
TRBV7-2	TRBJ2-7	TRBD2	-	CASSLDGASGRTSSYEQYF	TGTGCCAGCAGCTTAGACGGGGCTAGCGGGAGGACAAGCTCCTACGAGCAGTACTTC
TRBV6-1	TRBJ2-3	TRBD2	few	CASSPREELKDTQYF	TGTGCCAGCAGTCCCCGGGAGGAGCTTAAAGATACGCAGTATTTT
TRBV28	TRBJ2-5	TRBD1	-	CASRPTGRGYETQYF	TGTGCCAGCAGACCGACAGGGAGAGGGTACGAGACCCAGTACTTC
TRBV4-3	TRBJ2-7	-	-	CASSQFRQATSYEQYF	TGCGCCAGCAGCCAGTTCCGACAGGCGACCTCCTACGAGCAGTACTTC
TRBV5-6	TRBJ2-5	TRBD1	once	CASSLPRGDRVETQYF	TGTGCCAGCAGCTTGCCCCGGGGGGACAGGGTAGAGACCCAGTACTTC
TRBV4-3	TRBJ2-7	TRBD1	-	CASSRYRDRLIYEQYF	TGCGCCAGCAGCCGATACCGGGACAGGCTAATTTACGAGCAGTACTTC
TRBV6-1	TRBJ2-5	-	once	CASSDRAGKLSSFQETQYF	TGTGCCAGCAGTGATCGTGCGGGAAAACTATCTTCTTTTCAAGAGACCCAGTACTTC
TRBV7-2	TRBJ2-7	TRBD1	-	CASSLGASGTGYGEQYF	TGTGCCAGCAGCTTAGGGGCCTCCGGGACAGGCTATGGGGAGCAGTACTTC
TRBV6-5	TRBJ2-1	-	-	CASSYEPMHSYNEQFF	TGTGCCAGCAGTTATGAACCTATGCATTCCTACAATGAGCAGTTCTTC
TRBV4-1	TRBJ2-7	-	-	CASSPPGAGVRGEQYF	TGCGCCAGCAGCCCCCCAGGGGCGGGAGTCCGGGGGGAGCAGTACTTC
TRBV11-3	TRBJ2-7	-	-	CASSFRSSYEQYF	TGTGCCAGCAGCTTCCGGAGCTCCTACGAGCAGTACTTC